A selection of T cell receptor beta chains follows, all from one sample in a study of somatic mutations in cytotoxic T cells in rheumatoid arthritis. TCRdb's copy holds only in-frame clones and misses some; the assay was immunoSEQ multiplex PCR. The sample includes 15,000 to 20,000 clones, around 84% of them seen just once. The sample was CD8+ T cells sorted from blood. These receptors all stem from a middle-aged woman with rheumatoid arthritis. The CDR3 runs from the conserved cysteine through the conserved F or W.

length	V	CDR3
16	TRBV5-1	CASSLNLDRLQETQYF
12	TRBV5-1	CASSTDKLEAFF
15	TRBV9	CASSGGHANTGELFF
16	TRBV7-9	CASSLSSGTGGEKLFF
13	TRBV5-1	CASSGQVNYEQYF
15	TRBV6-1	CASSVERAPGETQYF
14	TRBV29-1	CSVEALAGTDTQYF
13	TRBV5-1	CASSPSGTDTQYF
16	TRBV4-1	CASSQVSGRAGNEQFF
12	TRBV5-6	CASSQGAGELFF
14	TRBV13	CASSLTRATGELFF
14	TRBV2	CASSVKADYYEQYF
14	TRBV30	CAWGEQGYPGEAFF
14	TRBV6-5	CASNPGVRNTEAFF
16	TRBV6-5	CASSYQTLDLYNEQFF